These 14 T cell receptor beta chains originate from one sample sequenced in a study of shared clonotypes between healthy human individuals (TCRdb year 2020). Library method: the immunoSEQ multiplex PCR assay. Drawn from immuneACCESS, this table holds only the in-frame rearrangements with V and J called that TCRdb kept. Clones are partly lost; checked studies trace under half to an unresolved V gene and leave the rest unexplained. For this sample there are some 1,400,000 clones; around 97% appear just once. The ten largest clones add up to 1% to 1.5% of the sample. Specimen: naive CD4+ T cells sorted from blood. Reading the label with the study, this specimen's cell subset or site is: CD45RA+ positively selected. All receptors come from a man between 25 and 39 years old in good health.

This chain uses TRBV6-5 with TRBJ1-5, with D unresolved. Looked up from germline, CDR1 is MNHEY and CDR2 is SVGAGI. This CDR3 has 12 residues. V was clipped by 6 bases and J by 3 bases, with 6 bases between them. The chain's CDR3 is CASRAPNQPQHF. CDR3 sequence (DNA): TGTGCCAGCAGGGCACCCAATCAGCCCCAGCATTTT.

This chain's CDR3 is CASRGLAGLPYNEQFF. The DNA for the CDR3 is TGTGCCAGCAGAGGACTAGCGGGTCTACCCTACAATGAGCAGTTCTTC. This rearrangement joins TRBV28 to TRBJ2-1, with 11 bases lining up with TRBD2. The CDR3 has 16 amino acids. From germline, CDR1 is MDHEN and CDR2 SYDVKM. The trim removed 6 bases at V and 2 bases at J, leaving 6 bases unmatched. Full variable domain (missing parts from reference TRBV28 and TRBJ2-1): DVKVTQSSRYLVKRTGEKVFLECVQDMDHENMFWYRQDPGLGLRLIYFSYDVKMKEKGDIPEGYSVSREKKERFSLILESASTNQTSMYLCASRGLAGLPYNEQFFGPGTRLTVL.

The V and J genes are TRBV2 and TRBJ2-1; 8 bases agree with TRBD2. Germline values: CDR1 SNHLY, CDR2 FYNNEI. The CDR3 runs to 13 residues. V was pared by 2 bases and J by 12 bases, with 6 bases of the junction left unmatched. CDR3 nucleotides: TGTGCCAGCAGTGAAAACGGGGGGGCGGTGCAGTTCTTC. Residues: CASSENGGAVQFF.

This clone was seen only once. The DNA of the CDR3 is TGCGCCAGCAGCTTAAGTGCAGGGTCCTACGAGCAGTACTTC. Translated: CASSLSAGSYEQYF. The rearrangement joins TRBV5-1 to TRBJ2-7, with D maybe TRBD1 (5 bases). V lost 2 bases and J lost 1, with 10 bases in between. The germline V gene has CDR1 SGHRS and CDR2 YFSETQ. This CDR3 has 14 amino acids.

This chain links TRBV6-1 with TRBJ2-3; no definite D call. V was shortened by 8 bases and J by 0 bases, with 15 bases between the two germline ends. Germline V gives CDR1 MNHNS, CDR2 SASEGT. CDR3 size: 15 residues. CDR3 in DNA: TGTGCCAGCCCCCTCGGGCCCATTAGCACAGATACGCAGTATTTT. Its protein is CASPLGPISTDTQYF.

The J gene is TRBJ2-5, the V gene TRBV11-2, with 7 bases fitting TRBD2. The CDR3 runs 17 residues. The junction had 15 bases not matched to a gene; V was cut back by 3 bases and J by 5 bases. CDR1 is SGHAT, CDR2 FQNNGV, per germline. The CDR3 sequence is CASSFSLRAGRDETQYF. For the CDR3, the DNA is TGTGCCAGCAGCTTTAGTCTTAGGGCAGGGAGGGACGAGACCCAGTACTTC.

J is TRBJ2-3 and V is TRBV29-1; maybe TRBD2 (6 bases). Between the trimmed V and J ends, which lost 6 bases and 5 bases, there was a span of 15 bases. CDR1 is SQVTM, CDR2 ANQGSEA, per germline. The CDR3 extends over 13 amino acids. The chain's CDR3 is CSVRGASRDTQYF. The DNA of the CDR3 is TGCAGCGTCCGCGGGGCCAGTCGAGATACGCAGTATTTT.

The CDR3 DNA sequence: TGTGCCAGCAGCAGCACCCGAGGACTAGCGACTTCGAATGAGCAGTTCTTC. Translating gives CASSSTRGLATSNEQFF. The J gene is TRBJ2-1, the V gene TRBV11-2; TRBD2 agrees at 9 bases. The CDR3 totals 17 residues. Germline CDR1 and CDR2: SGHAT and FQNNGV. V lost 5 bases and J lost 7; bases outside the gene matches: 15.

The chain combines TRBV7-8 with TRBJ2-7, with D maybe TRBD2 (6 bases). The length of the CDR3 is 15 residues. Germline lookup yields CDR1 SGHVS and CDR2 FQNEAQ. Trimming cost V 5 bases and J 3 bases, with 17 bases left between them. The CDR3 loop reads CASSPSLADYYEQYF. CDR3 coding DNA: TGTGCCAGCAGCCCCTCGTTAGCGGACTACTACGAGCAGTACTTC. Full variable domain (missing parts from reference TRBV7-8 and TRBJ2-7): GAGVSQSPRYKVAKRGQDVALRCDPISGHVSLFWYQQALGQGPEFLTYFQNEAQLDKSGLPSDRFFAERPEGSVSTLKIQRTQQEDSAVYLCASSPSLADYYEQYFGPGTRLTVT.

This chain links TRBV5-1 with TRBJ2-3, with 10 bases lining up with TRBD2. The J segment lost 6 bases and the V segment lost 7 bases, leaving 8 bases of the junction unmatched. The germline gives CDR1 SGHRS, CDR2 YFSETQ. The CDR3 is made up of 14 amino acids. CDR3 sequence (DNA): TGCGCCAGCGGAAGCGGGAGGGCGTGGGATACGCAGTATTTT. Encoded protein: CASGSGRAWDTQYF.

The chain has TRBV6-1 and TRBJ2-1, with D tentatively TRBD1 (6 bases). CDR3 length equals 15 residues. V was clipped by 4 bases and J by 6 bases, with 16 bases between them. Germline V lookup: CDR1 MNHNS, CDR2 SASEGT. The CDR3 DNA is TGTGCCAGCAGTGCCTCACAGGGCCCTCGCAATGAGCAGTTCTTC. Translation gives CASSASQGPRNEQFF.

The chain carries TRBV5-1 and TRBJ1-1, with D unclear. This CDR3 has 13 residues. Germline CDR1 is SGHRS and CDR2 is YFSETQ. The V and J ends lost 0 bases and 4 bases respectively, with 7 bases between them. This chain's CDR3 is CASSLVGFTEAFF. CDR3 DNA sequence: TGCGCCAGCAGCTTGGTAGGGTTCACTGAAGCTTTCTTT.

V is TRBV13 and J is TRBJ1-2; TRBD1 aligns across 10 bases. Germline CDR1 and CDR2: PRHDT and FYEKMQ (reference sequence). The CDR3 has 16 amino acids. The V and J ends lost 3 bases and 2 bases, in that order; junction bases with no gene match: 6. In DNA form, the CDR3 reads TGTGCCAGCAGCTTTCTGGGACAGGGGAGAAACTATGGCTACACCTTC. It translates to CASSFLGQGRNYGYTF.

The chain carries TRBV7-2 and TRBJ1-2; D is undetermined. Germline loops: CDR1 SGHTA, CDR2 FQGNSA. The CDR3 sequence is 16 residues long. Between the trimmed V and J ends, which lost 5 bases and 2 bases, there was a span of 18 bases. DNA for the CDR3: TGTGCCAGCAGCGTCCCTGGAAGCCGAAAGAACTATGGCTACACCTTC. Its protein product is CASSVPGSRKNYGYTF.